This passage covers 22 T cell receptor beta chains from one sample sequenced in a study of blood T cell repertoires in COVID-19. Data came from immunoSEQ multiplex PCR; TCRdb stores just in-frame clones and leaves some out. The table lists approximately 210,000 clones, roughly 94% of them singletons, with about 0.76% in the top ten. Specimen: peripheral blood. The receptors derive from a man under 40 with COVID-19, enrolled during active disease.

The rearrangement joins TRBV23-1 to TRBJ2-1; D gene ambiguous. TRBV23-1 is an open reading frame whose function is uncertain. The V gene lost 7 bases and the J gene lost 12 bases, with 7 bases spanning the gap. The CDR3 spans 9 residues. CDR3 bases: TGCGCCAGCAATAGGAGGCAGTTCTTC. It translates to CASNRRQFF.

This clone occurred once. The chain is built from TRBV2 and TRBJ2-5; 12 nucleotides match TRBD2. Germline lookup yields CDR1 SNHLY and CDR2 FYNNEI. V was clipped by 4 bases and J by 6 bases; unmatched bases: 9. The CDR3 sequence is 16 residues long. CDR3 residues: CASSGDRTSGVKTQYF. Written as DNA, the CDR3 is TGTGCCAGCAGTGGGGACAGGACTAGCGGGGTAAAGACCCAGTACTTC.

Concerning this clone itself: The same CDR3 can be traced to other DNA sequences in this sample. The genes are TRBV6-5 and TRBJ1-5; 7 nucleotides match TRBD1. Looked up from germline, CDR1 is MNHEY and CDR2 is SVGAGI. The CDR3 loop spans 15 amino acids. V shed 0 bases, J shed 4 bases, and the junction held 3 bases outside the gene matches. The CDR3 loop is CASSYSGQLNQPQHF. The CDR3 DNA is TGTGCCAGCAGTTACTCGGGACAGCTTAATCAGCCCCAGCATTTT.

V gene TRBV9 combines with J gene TRBJ2-5; TRBD1 might be the D (5 bases). With 3 bases removed from V and 0 bases from J, the gap between germline ends came to 12 bases. CDR1 is SGDLS and CDR2 is YYNGEE in the germline V gene. The CDR3 extends over 15 amino acids. CDR3 DNA sequence: TGTGCCAGCAGCGCGGTTAGGGGTAACCAAGAGACCCAGTACTTC. Protein sequence: CASSAVRGNQETQYF.

V is TRBV15 and J is TRBJ1-1, with 8 bases that match TRBD1. There are 16 residues in the CDR3. Germline V lookup: CDR1 LNHNV, CDR2 YYDKDF (reference sequence). V shed 5 bases and J 5 bases; nucleotides not matched to a gene: 13. CDR3 in amino acids: CATSLPGQALTTEAFF. The CDR3 DNA is TGTGCCACCAGCCTACCGGGACAGGCTTTAACAACTGAAGCTTTCTTT. Looking up the rest from reference TRBV15 and TRBJ1-1 gives the full variable domain: DAMVIQNPRYQVTQFGKPVTLSCSQTLNHNVMYWYQQKSSQAPKLLFHYYDKDFNNEADTPDNFQSRRPNTSFCFLDIRSPGLGDTAMYLCATSLPGQALTTEAFFGQGTRLTVV.

The CDR3 nucleotides read TGCGCCAGCAGCCAAGACAGGGATAGAAAAGCTTTCTTT. It encodes CASSQDRDRKAFF. The V gene is TRBV4-1, the J gene TRBJ1-1; TRBD1 might be the D (5 bases). The CDR3 spans 13 residues. The germline V gene has CDR1 MGHRA and CDR2 YSYEKL. Trimming removed 0 bases at V and 9 bases at J, with 11 bases between.

This sequence joins TRBV19 and TRBJ2-7; the match to TRBD2 covers 12 bases. The CDR3 sequence is 14 residues long. CDR1 and CDR2 (germline): LNHDA, SQIVND (reference sequence). V gave up 6 bases and J gave up 6 bases; unmatched junction bases: 6. The CDR3 protein is CASSETSGGFEQYF. As DNA, the CDR3 is TGTGCCAGTAGCGAGACTAGCGGGGGATTCGAGCAGTACTTC.

The V and J genes are TRBV18 and TRBJ1-1; TRBD1 matches at 9 bases. The V gene's germline CDR1 is KGHSH and CDR2 LQKENI. The CDR3 length is 14 residues. Trimming took 6 bases from V and 7 from J; bases not matched to a gene: 9. The CDR3 coding sequence is TGTGCCAGCTCCGGGACAGGGAACGCCCTTGAAGCTTTCTTT. As protein: CASSGTGNALEAFF.

The table lists this clone with a few counts. The V gene is TRBV5-4, the J gene TRBJ2-2; 11 positions match TRBD2. Germline CDR1 reads SGHNT; CDR2 reads YYREEE (reference sequence). V lost 0 bases and J lost 5; bases outside the gene matches: 3. The CDR3 runs to 16 residues. The CDR3 region has the DNA TGTGCCAGCAGCTTGGGACTAGCGGGGCCAACCGGGGAGCTGTTTTTT. Encoded protein: CASSLGLAGPTGELFF.

The gene calls are TRBV6-5 and TRBJ1-4; no reliable D call. The CDR3 consists of 13 residues. Per the germline V gene, CDR1 is MNHEY and CDR2 is SVGAGI. Trimming removed 8 bases from V and 7 bases from J, with 14 bases in between. The CDR3 region has the DNA TGTGCCAGCGCCTCAGGATTTGGTGAAAAACTGTTTTTT. This encodes CASASGFGEKLFF.

The chain uses TRBV12-5 and TRBJ1-2; possibly TRBD1 for D (5 bases). This CDR3 has 14 residues. The germline CDR1 and CDR2 sequences are LGHNT and FRNRAP. V was trimmed by 3 bases and J by 4 bases, leaving 12 bases between them. The CDR3 bases are TGTGCTAGTGGTTTAACAGGAGCTCGCTATGGCTACACCTTC. Protein: CASGLTGARYGYTF.

This chain uses TRBV5-1 with TRBJ2-1; weak D call: TRBD2 (7 bases). Trimming took off 3 bases at V and 4 bases at J, with 14 bases between the two ends. The CDR3 loop spans 15 amino acids. Germline-derived CDR1 and CDR2 are SGHRS and YFSETQ. The CDR3 spells CASSSGGRSYNEQFF. DNA of the CDR3: TGCGCCAGCAGCTCCGGGGGGCGGTCTTACAATGAGCAGTTCTTC.

The V gene is TRBV11-2, the J gene TRBJ1-5; D is unclear. CDR3 size: 15 residues. Germline V gene sequence: CDR1 SGHAT, CDR2 FQNNGV. With 2 bases removed from V and 3 bases from J, the gap between germline ends came to 11 bases. CDR3 in DNA: TGTGCCAGCAGCTTATCAAGCCAACCCAATCAGCCCCAGCATTTT. Its protein product is CASSLSSQPNQPQHF.

The table lists this clone with a count of one. The V and J genes are TRBV29-1 and TRBJ2-7, with TRBD2 as a possible D gene (6 bases). V was cut by 5 bases and J by 6 bases, with 17 bases left in between. Germline V gene lookup returns CDR1 SQVTM and CDR2 ANQGSEA. The CDR3 spans 13 residues. CDR3 DNA: TGCAGCGTTCGTATCGGGACTCGGGGCGAGCAGTACTTC. It yields the protein CSVRIGTRGEQYF.

This chain joins TRBV12-3 or TRBV12-4 and TRBJ2-5; unclear D gene. V was cut by 2 bases and J by 4 bases, with 5 bases left in between. This CDR3 has 12 amino acids. The CDR3 loop is CASSLYPETQYF. The CDR3 DNA reads as TGTGCCAGCAGTTTATATCCAGAGACCCAGTACTTC.

The chain employs TRBV18 and TRBJ2-2; D is possibly TRBD1 (6 bases). Germline V gene lookup returns CDR1 KGHSH and CDR2 LQKENI. The CDR3 spans 16 residues. The V gene lost 3 bases and the J gene lost 3 bases, with 14 bases spanning the gap. The CDR3 protein is CASSPGQTTDTGELFF. In DNA, the CDR3 is TGTGCCAGCTCACCCGGACAGACAACGGACACCGGGGAGCTGTTTTTT.

This rearrangement joins TRBV27 to TRBJ1-3; tentatively, D is TRBD1 (6 bases). Between the trimmed V and J ends, which lost 7 bases and 3 bases, there was a span of 13 bases. CDR3 length: 14 residues. Germline values: CDR1 MNHEY, CDR2 SMNVEV (reference sequence). The CDR3 region is CASIEGVHGNTIYF. The CDR3 region has the DNA TGTGCCAGCATCGAGGGGGTTCATGGAAACACCATATATTTT.

The chain couples TRBV6-5 to TRBJ1-1; maybe TRBD1 (5 bases). V lost 0 bases to trimming and J lost 4 bases, with 15 bases between them. Germline CDR1 is MNHEY and CDR2 is SVGAGI. This CDR3 comprises 16 residues. This CDR3 is CASSYSVQGIGTEAFF. The CDR3 DNA follows: TGTGCCAGCAGTTACTCGGTTCAGGGAATAGGCACTGAAGCTTTCTTT.

The genes are TRBV7-3 and TRBJ2-1; D is unclear. The CDR3 has 14 amino acids. Trimming pared 2 bases from V and 7 bases from J, leaving 12 bases between. CDR1 is SGHTA and CDR2 is FQGTGA in the germline V gene. The CDR3 loop is CASSLDDFGNEQFF. The CDR3 bases are TGTGCCAGCAGCTTAGATGACTTCGGGAATGAGCAGTTCTTC. The entire variable domain, with the rest obtained from reference TRBV7-3 and TRBJ2-1, is as follows: GAGVSQTPSNKVTEKGKYVELRCDPISGHTALYWYRQSLGQGPEFLIYFQGTGAADDSGLPNDRFFAVRPEGSVSTLKIQRTERGDSAVYLCASSLDDFGNEQFFGPGTRLTVL.

The chain uses TRBV30 and TRBJ1-1, with 9 bases fitting TRBD1. V dropped 5 bases and J dropped 1; count of bases not matched to a gene: 5. Per germline, CDR1 GTSNPN and CDR2 SVGIG (reference sequence). The CDR3 is made up of 14 amino acids. The CDR3 protein is CAWSKDRGNTEAFF. The CDR3 DNA reads TGTGCCTGGTCAAAGGACAGGGGGAACACTGAAGCTTTCTTT.

The chain carries TRBV11-2 and TRBJ2-2; D is unclear. V was clipped by 0 bases and J by 0 bases, with 5 bases between them. Germline V gene lookup returns CDR1 SGHAT and CDR2 FQNNGV. The CDR3 contains 15 residues. In DNA form, the CDR3 reads TGTGCCAGCAGCTTAGAGGCGGCGAACACCGGGGAGCTGTTTTTT. Amino acids: CASSLEAANTGELFF. Supplemented by reference TRBV11-2 and TRBJ2-2, the full variable domain reads EAGVAQSPRYKIIEKRQSVAFWCNPISGHATLYWYQQILGQGPKLLIQFQNNGVVDDSQLPKDRFSAERLKGVDSTLKIQPAKLEDSAVYLCASSLEAANTGELFFGEGSRLTVL.

A single count supports this clone. This chain connects TRBV7-6 to TRBJ1-3; the D is unclear. Trimming stripped 4 bases from V and 2 bases from J, with 9 bases between. The CDR3 extends over 14 amino acids. From germline, CDR1 is SGHVS and CDR2 FNYEAQ. The CDR3: CASSSSVAGNTIYF. In DNA, the CDR3 is TGTGCCAGCAGCTCGTCCGTCGCTGGAAACACCATATATTTT.